This TCR beta chain came from a study of metastatic and nonmetastatic thyroid tumors. Background on the study: The comparison covered peripheral blood and tumor or nodule tissue in malignant and benign thyroid patients. General study findings and limits: Reported TCR beta diversity, measured in blood and tumor, was significantly higher for malignant thyroid tumors than for benign nodules.

CDR1 is SGHTA and CDR2 is FQGTGA in the germline V gene. Trimming removed 4 bases at V and 0 bases at J, with 12 bases between. The CDR3 sequence is 16 residues long. In its sample, this clone was seen many times. What it binds is not known. Among the patients, none had received any treatment before thyroid surgery. As originally analysed: Construction of a distant-metastasis classifier for papillary thyroid cancer relied on CDR3 differences across clinicopathological groups. TCRdb re-processed the PCR reads through MiXCR. TCRdb's processing, not the study's, gives the V and J calls here. The sample yields over 15,000 clones, around 13% seen once.

The TCR comes from a female donor with papillary thyroid cancer or a benign thyroid nodule (not recorded which). Some clones in this sample may be carry-over from other donors' samples. Sequenced sample: blood. The rearrangement uses TRBV7-3 and TRBJ2-2; D is undetermined. CDR3 region: CASSSQVIANTGELFF. The CDR3 DNA reads TGTGCCAGCAGCTCCCAGGTTATAGCGAACACCGGGGAGCTGTTTTTT.